This TCR beta chain was found in a study of identical twins. General study results and limits: Analyses of zero insertions could, in part, be confounded by invariant MAIT and iNKT cells. Some out-of-frame alpha sequences were shared by twins, and these showed excess low generation probability.

TCRdb processed the 5' RACE reads anew with MiXCR; each CDR3 protein has one entry. The profile shows fewer than 250,000 distinct CDR3 sequences, around 7.6% of them singletons. This clonotype showed up many times. Its antigen remains unknown. The CDR3 has 16 residues. CDR1 is LNHNV, CDR2 YYDKDF, per germline (reference sequence). V shed 0 bases and J shed 6 bases, with 15 bases lying between them. Only healthy Caucasians were enrolled as donors. This sample was shared with a second study, whose subject was yellow fever vaccine responses in identical twins.

The TCR originated in a woman younger than 30 in good health. The sequencing input was CD8+ T cells sorted from blood. The V gene is TRBV15, the J gene TRBJ2-1; D is undetermined. The CDR3 DNA sequence: TGTGCCACCAGCAGAGATGACGGGCTAGTTGTCAATGAGCAGTTCTTC. Amino acids: CATSRDDGLVVNEQFF.